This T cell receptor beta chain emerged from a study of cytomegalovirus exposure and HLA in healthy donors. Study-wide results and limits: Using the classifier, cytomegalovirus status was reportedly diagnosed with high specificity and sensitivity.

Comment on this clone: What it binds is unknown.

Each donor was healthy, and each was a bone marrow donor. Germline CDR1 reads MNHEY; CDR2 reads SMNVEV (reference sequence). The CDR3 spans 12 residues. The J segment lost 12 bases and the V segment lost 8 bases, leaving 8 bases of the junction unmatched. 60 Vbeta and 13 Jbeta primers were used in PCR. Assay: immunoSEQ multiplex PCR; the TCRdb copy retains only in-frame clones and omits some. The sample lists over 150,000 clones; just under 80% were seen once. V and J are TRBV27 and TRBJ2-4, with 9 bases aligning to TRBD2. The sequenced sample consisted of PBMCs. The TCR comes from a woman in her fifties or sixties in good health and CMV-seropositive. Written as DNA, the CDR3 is TGTGCCAGCGGTGCGGGGGGGCACAGTCAGTACTTC. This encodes CASGAGGHSQYF.